Following are 10 T cell receptor beta chains from one sample sequenced in a study of cytomegalovirus exposure and HLA in healthy donors. Sequencing used immunoSEQ multiplex PCR; TCRdb keeps in-frame clones, though not all of them. This table has around 150,000 clones, roughly 89% appearing once. Sequencing used PBMCs. These receptors were collected from a woman younger than 30 in good health and CMV-seropositive.

J is TRBJ2-5 and V is TRBV7-2, with D possibly matching TRBD2 (6 bases). V lost 5 bases, J lost 5 bases, and 15 bases lay in between. The CDR3 is 14 residues long. Germline CDR1 and CDR2: SGHTA and FQGNSA. CDR3 loop: CASSLRRATETQYF. The DNA for the CDR3 is TGTGCCAGCAGCCTTAGGAGGGCGACCGAGACCCAGTACTTC.

The chain links TRBV11-2 to TRBJ1-2; 9 bases are a match to TRBD1. CDR3 length equals 15 residues. The V segment lost 1 base and the J segment 4 bases; nucleotides outside the gene matches: 4. Germline V lookup: CDR1 SGHAT, CDR2 FQNNGV. The CDR3 loop reads CASSLGDRGTYGYTF. DNA for the CDR3: TGTGCCAGCAGCTTAGGAGACAGGGGGACCTATGGCTACACCTTC.

The chain couples TRBV27 to TRBJ2-1, with 10 positions matching TRBD2. Unmatched junction bases numbered 10, after V lost 9 bases and J lost 8 bases. Germline CDR1 reads MNHEY; CDR2 reads SMNVEV (reference sequence). The length of the CDR3 is 14 residues. CDR3 DNA sequence: TGTGCCAGTCACGCCGGGACTAGCGTCGATGAGCAGTTCTTC. Translated: CASHAGTSVDEQFF.

The V and J genes are TRBV4-2 and TRBJ2-3; D gene ambiguous. With 1 base removed from V and 5 bases from J, the gap between germline ends came to 7 bases. The CDR3 consists of 13 residues. Per the germline V gene, CDR1 is LGHNA and CDR2 is YNFKEQ. Here the CDR3 DNA reads TGTGCCAGCAGCCAAGTTTTACAAGATACGCAGTATTTT. Translated: CASSQVLQDTQYF.

The chain links TRBV5-6 to TRBJ1-2; 7 bases map to TRBD1. Per the germline V gene, CDR1 is SGHDT and CDR2 is YYEEEE. V lost 5 bases and J lost 9; bases outside the gene matches: 13. The CDR3 consists of 14 residues. The CDR3 is CASSGGTEGLSYTF. For the CDR3, the DNA is TGTGCCAGCAGTGGCGGGACAGAAGGCCTCAGCTACACCTTC.

The J gene is TRBJ2-3, the V gene TRBV2, with 9 positions matching TRBD2. The germline gives CDR1 SNHLY, CDR2 FYNNEI. This CDR3 is 15 amino acids long. After removal of 5 bases from V and 4 bases from J, the junction contained 7 bases not matched to a gene. DNA of the CDR3: TGTGCCAGCAGTCTAGAGCGGGAGGTAGCAGATACGCAGTATTTT. It is translated as CASSLEREVADTQYF.

V usage is TRBV19 and J usage is TRBJ2-7; tentative D call: TRBD1 (6 bases). Trimming pared 11 bases from V and 0 bases from J, leaving 17 bases between. CDR1 is LNHDA, CDR2 SQIVND, per germline (reference sequence). The CDR3 is made up of 14 amino acids. Here the CDR3 DNA reads TGTGCCTCAAAACCTCAGGGGTACTCCTACGAGCAGTACTTC. Translating gives CASKPQGYSYEQYF.

The V call is TRBV7-9, the J call TRBJ2-2, with D perhaps TRBD2 (6 bases). This CDR3 region has 18 residues. CDR1 and CDR2 (germline): SEHNR, FQNEAQ (reference sequence). Trimming stripped 8 bases from V and 6 bases from J, with 28 bases between. CDR3 protein: CASRLDLAHPSQAGELFF. CDR3 bases: TGTGCCAGCCGACTCGATCTAGCGCACCCGAGCCAGGCCGGGGAGCTGTTTTTT. Filled out from reference TRBV7-9 and TRBJ2-2, the complete variable domain reads DTGVSQNPRHKITKRGQNVTFRCDPISEHNRLYWYRQTLGQGPEFLTYFQNEAQLEKSRLLSDRFSAERPKGSFSTLEIQRTEQGDSAMYLCASRLDLAHPSQAGELFFGEGSRLTVL.

This clone was seen more than once but under ten times. The V and J genes are TRBV7-9 and TRBJ2-5, with 7 nucleotides matching TRBD1. The junction had 13 bases not matched to a gene; V was cut back by 5 bases and J by 4 bases. Germline lookup yields CDR1 SEHNR and CDR2 FQNEAQ (reference sequence). The CDR3 contains 16 residues. The CDR3 reads CASSPRDSPLGETQYF. The CDR3 DNA sequence: TGTGCCAGCAGCCCCCGGGACAGCCCACTGGGAGAGACCCAGTACTTC.

In nucleotides, the CDR3 is TGTGCCATCAGTGCGACCGACAGGGTTTCTGCCTACGAGCAGTACTTC. This encodes CAISATDRVSAYEQYF. This sequence joins TRBV10-3 and TRBJ2-7; TRBD1 matches at 7 bases. Germline CDR1 ENHRY, CDR2 SYGVKD. The CDR3 runs to 16 residues. After removal of 4 bases from V and 2 bases from J, the junction contained 11 bases not matched to a gene.